Below, 2 T cell receptor beta chains from the same sample are listed, as sequenced in a study of shared clonotypes between healthy human individuals. Clones were read by immunoSEQ multiplex PCR, and TCRdb kept only the in-frame ones, dropping some. The table shows roughly 640,000 clones, with roughly 97% occurring only once. Material for sequencing was naive CD4+ T cells sorted from blood. Documented subset: CD45RA+ positively selected. These receptors were collected from a woman younger than 45 in good health.

The chain is built from TRBV7-8 and TRBJ1-6; no reliable D call. This CDR3 is built from 16 residues. V was cut by 2 bases and J by 5 bases, with 13 bases left in between. Germline V gene sequence: CDR1 SGHVS, CDR2 FQNEAQ. Written as DNA, the CDR3 is TGTGCCAGCAGCTTACCGCCGGGCAGCAATAATTCACCCCTCCACTTT. This sequence encodes CASSLPPGSNNSPLHF. Together with reference TRBV7-8 and TRBJ1-6, the CDR3 gives the full variable domain: GAGVSQSPRYKVAKRGQDVALRCDPISGHVSLFWYQQALGQGPEFLTYFQNEAQLDKSGLPSDRFFAERPEGSVSTLKIQRTQQEDSAVYLCASSLPPGSNNSPLHFGNGTRLTVT.

V is TRBV6-1 and J is TRBJ1-2; no clear D. Germline values: CDR1 MNHNS, CDR2 SASEGT. The V end lost 2 bases, the J end lost 7 bases, and 14 bases lay between the germline ends. The CDR3 loop spans 14 amino acids. This CDR3 is CASSERSAGSGYTF. DNA of the CDR3: TGTGCCAGCAGTGAAAGGTCCGCGGGGAGTGGCTACACCTTC.